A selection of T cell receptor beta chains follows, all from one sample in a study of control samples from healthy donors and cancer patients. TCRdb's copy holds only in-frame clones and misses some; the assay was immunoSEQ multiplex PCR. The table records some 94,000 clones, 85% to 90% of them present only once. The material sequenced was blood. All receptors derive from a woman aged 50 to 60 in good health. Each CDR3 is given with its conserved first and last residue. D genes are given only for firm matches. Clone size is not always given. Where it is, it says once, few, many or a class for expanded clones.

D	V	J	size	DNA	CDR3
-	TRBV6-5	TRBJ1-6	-	TGTGCCAGCAGTCAGGGCGGATCTGGAGATTCACCCCTCCACTTT	CASSQGGSGDSPLHF
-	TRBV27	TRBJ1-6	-	TGTGCCAGCAGTTTATATCGTAATTCACCCCTCCACTTT	CASSLYRNSPLHF
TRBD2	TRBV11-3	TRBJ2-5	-	TGTGCCAGCAGCTTCGGGGCGGGAGGGTCGGAGACCCAGTACTTC	CASSFGAGGSETQYF
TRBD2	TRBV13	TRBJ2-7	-	TGTGCCAGCAGCTTAGAGGGTTCTAGCGGGTACGAGCAGTACTTC	CASSLEGSSGYEQYF
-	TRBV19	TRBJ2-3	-	TGTGCCAGTTCGTTGGCCCACACCCGTACAGATACGCAGTATTTT	CASSLAHTRTDTQYF
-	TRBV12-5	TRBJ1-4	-	TGTGCTAGTGCCGAAAGGTGGGGAGGCGATAATGAAAAACTGTTTTTT	CASAERWGGDNEKLFF
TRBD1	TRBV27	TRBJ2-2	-	TGTGCCAGCAGTGGGACAGCCTCCACCGGGGAGCTGTTTTTT	CASSGTASTGELFF
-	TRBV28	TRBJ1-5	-	TGTGCCAGCAGTTTTCTGGGAGTTATATATCAGCCCCAGCATTTT	CASSFLGVIYQPQHF
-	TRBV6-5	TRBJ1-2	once	TGTGCCAGCAGTCCCCGGCCCGGAAACTATGGCTACACCTTC	CASSPRPGNYGYTF
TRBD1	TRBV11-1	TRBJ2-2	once	TGTGCCAGCAGCCCCACGGGACAGGGTCAAACCGGGGAGCTGTTTTTT	CASSPTGQGQTGELFF
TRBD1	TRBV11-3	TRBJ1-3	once	TGTGCCAGCAGCTTATCCTTAGGACAGGGGACTGGAAACACCATATATTTT	CASSLSLGQGTGNTIYF
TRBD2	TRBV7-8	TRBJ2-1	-	TGTGCCAGCAGCTTAGGCCCCAGGCGGGGGGTCTACAATGAGCAGTTCTTC	CASSLGPRRGVYNEQFF
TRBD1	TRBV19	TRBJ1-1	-	TGTGCCAGTAGGATACAGGGGGCGGACACTGAAGCTTTCTTT	CASRIQGADTEAFF
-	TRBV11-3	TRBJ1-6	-	TGTGCCAGCAGCTTCGGCAGGGCACTCTCACCCCTCCACTTT	CASSFGRALSPLHF
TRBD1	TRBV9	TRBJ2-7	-	TGTGCCAGCAGCCCGAGGGACAGGGGTATCTACGAGCAGTACTTC	CASSPRDRGIYEQYF
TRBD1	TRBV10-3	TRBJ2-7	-	TGTGCCATCAGTGAGTCGGGGACAGGGGGCCGGGAGCAGTACTTC	CAISESGTGGREQYF
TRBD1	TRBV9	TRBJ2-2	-	TGTGCCAGCAGCGTAGCTCCCCTCAGGGGGACCACCGGGGAGCTGTTTTTT	CASSVAPLRGTTGELFF
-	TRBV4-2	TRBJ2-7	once	TGTGCCAGCAGCCAGAACTACGAGCAGTACTTC	CASSQNYEQYF
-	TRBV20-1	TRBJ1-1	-	TGCAGTGCTAGTTCCAGGGAATACCCCACTGAAGCTTTCTTT	CSASSREYPTEAFF
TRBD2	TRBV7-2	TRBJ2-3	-	TGTGCCAGCAGTCTAGCGGGATCCTTCACAGATACGCAGTATTTT	CASSLAGSFTDTQYF
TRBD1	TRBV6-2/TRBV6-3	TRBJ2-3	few	TGTGCCAGCAGTGGGACAGGGCTAGATACGCAGTATTTT	CASSGTGLDTQYF
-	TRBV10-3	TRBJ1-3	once	TGTGCCATCAGTGAGTCAGGGGTGGACACCATATATTTT	CAISESGVDTIYF
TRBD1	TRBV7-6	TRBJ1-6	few	TGTGCCAGCAGCTTAGCCTTGAAGGGGGCGAATTCACCCCTCCACTTT	CASSLALKGANSPLHF
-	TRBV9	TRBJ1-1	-	TGTGCCAGCAGCGGTATATCTAGTGGCACTGAAGCTTTCTTT	CASSGISSGTEAFF
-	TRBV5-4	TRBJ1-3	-	TGTGCCAGCAGCAGGAACCGGGGGGCTACTGGAAACACCATATATTTT	CASSRNRGATGNTIYF
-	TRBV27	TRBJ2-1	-	TGTGCCAGCAGTTTTCAGGGTGCGGGCGAGCAGTTCTTC	CASSFQGAGEQFF
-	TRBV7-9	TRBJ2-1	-	TGTGCCAGCAGCTTGGCGAGACTCGAGCAGTTCTTC	CASSLARLEQFF
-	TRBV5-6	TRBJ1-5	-	TGTGCCAGCAGCTTGGACAGCCCCATTAGCAATCAGCCCCAGCATTTT	CASSLDSPISNQPQHF
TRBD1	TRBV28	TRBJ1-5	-	TGTGCCAGCAGTCTAGCTACAGGGGGCGGAAGCAATCAGCCCCAGCATTTT	CASSLATGGGSNQPQHF
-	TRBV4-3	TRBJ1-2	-	TGCGCCAGCAGCCAGGGACGGACGCTAGCTAACTATGGCTACACCTTC	CASSQGRTLANYGYTF
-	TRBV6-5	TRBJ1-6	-	TGTGCCAGCAGTTACTCGGGCAAGGGAGCGTCACCCCTCCACTTT	CASSYSGKGASPLHF
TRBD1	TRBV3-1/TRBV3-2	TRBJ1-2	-	TGTGCCAGCAGCCAAGACAGGACAGGTACTGGCTATGGCTACACCTTC	CASSQDRTGTGYGYTF
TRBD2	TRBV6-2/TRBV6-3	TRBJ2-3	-	TGTGCCAGCAGCAAAAACGTAGCGGGAAACACAGATACGCAGTATTTT	CASSKNVAGNTDTQYF
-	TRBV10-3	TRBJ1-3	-	TGTGCCATCAGTGGTTGGCGAACCTCTGGAAACACCATATATTTT	CAISGWRTSGNTIYF